There are many counts of the clone carrying this T cell receptor beta chain. Its antigen is not known. Carried by the TCR beta cDNA libraries were unique molecular identifiers. Input amounts of about 0.95 to 11 million T cells were used. These gave roughly 500,000 cDNA molecules, so each molecule approximated one T cell. TCRdb passed the PCR reads through MiXCR, listing each CDR3 protein once. This sample has about 210,000 distinct CDR3 sequences; roughly 28% occur once, and the top ten carry 3% to 3.5%. This CDR3 has 15 residues. Germline V gene sequence: CDR1 SGHDT, CDR2 YYEEEE. Germline trimming cut 3 bases from V and 5 bases from J; bases unmatched to any gene: 6. This sample is drawn from a study of post-analysis software for immune sequencing data. Study-wide results and caveats: A handful of TRBV segments occurring more often in patients than controls included TRBV5-6, TRBV5-1 and TRBV20-1.

Sample: blood. The TCR comes from a girl under 18 with multiple sclerosis. V is TRBV5-6 and J is TRBJ2-1; 9 bases match TRBD1. The CDR3 bases are TGTGCCAGCAGCTCCCCCGGACAGGGGAACAATGAGCAGTTCTTC. Translating gives CASSSPGQGNNEQFF.